Below, one T cell receptor beta chain is given with its context. Its antigen is currently not known. The record has no base qualities; no much larger clone is one base away. This entry belongs to a study of PD-1 blockade in classical Hodgkin lymphoma (dated by TCRdb to 2020 to 2021). Context from the whole study: To define a peripheral blood immune signature of response to PD-1 blockade in classical Hodgkin lymphoma, the study combined TCR beta sequencing with CyTOF.

This specimen's time point label, interpreted: newly diagnosed, previously untreated cHL patient sample. PBMCs from patients with newly diagnosed, previously untreated classical Hodgkin lymphoma were sequenced as a comparison group for the relapsed/refractory trial patients. Peripheral blood was collected in 8 mL Vacutainer Cell Preparation Tubes, from which PBMCs were isolated by centrifugation and then cryopreserved. CDR3 length: 16 amino acids, cysteine to phenylalanine. Just CDR3 DNA is preserved here, 48 bases in frame from base 1. V is clipped by 1 base and J by 3 bases, and the sequence between their germline boundaries is 16 bases long. CDR1 and CDR2, per the germline V gene (reference sequence), are SEHNR and FQNEAQ. The Qiagen DNeasy kit was used to extract genomic DNA from unsorted PBMCs and from the negatively selected CD4+ and CD8+ fractions. Using primers that anneal to V and J segments, immunoSEQ multiplex PCR amplified the TCR beta CDR3 regions. A synthetic immune receptor repertoire was used to minimize amplification bias, and remaining bias was computationally removed after sequencing. The authors' pipeline ran thus. Repertoire diversity was quantified as the Shannon entropy index using custom Python scripts. Unsorted, CD4+ and CD8+ repertoires were analyzed separately, except in combined analyses where CD4+ and CD8+ sequences were merged in silico. The immuneACCESS repertoire file appears here via TCRdb, limited to in-frame rearrangements. These files lack a portion of the clones; in checked studies, under half of the deficit traces to unresolved V genes, and the cause of the others is not known. That table gives V, J and clone size, and the DNA gave D and trimming. Present in this sample are some 70,000 clones, 93% of which were seen just once. Of the sample, about 2.6% falls within the top ten clones.

General study outcomes and caveats: Baseline TCR diversity was reported to be lower in newly diagnosed patients than in healthy donors and to be lower still in relapsed/refractory patients. The study covered only a single clinical trial cohort, and the causes of the repertoire differences, possibly disease activity or prior therapy, were still not defined.

Sequencing was performed on peripheral blood mononuclear cells (PBMCs). The rearrangement joined TRBV7-9 to TRBJ2-7; perhaps TRBD2 is the D gene, with 6 bases matching. The clonotype was recovered from a human donor with classical Hodgkin lymphoma. The nucleotide sequence reads TGTGCCAGCAGCTTAGGGTGGACTAAGGGGAGCTACGAGCAGTACTTC. Translated, it gives CASSLGWTKGSYEQYF.